The sequence of this TCR beta chain was determined in a study of Graves' ophthalmopathy and Graves' hyperthyroidism. Study-wide context: Stable hyperthyroidism referred to disease that showed no ophthalmopathy within 18 months of follow-up.

RNA transcripts served as template for amplifying TCR beta CDR3 sequences. An initial RT-PCR round employing HTBI primers preceded a second-round multiplex PCR. MiXCR, run by TCRdb on the multiplex PCR reads, gives a single entry per CDR3 protein. The sample lists over a million distinct CDR3 sequences; 35% to 45% were seen once. The germline V and J ends were trimmed by 4 bases and 0 bases, with 15 bases remaining between them. The CDR3 sequence is 17 residues long. Germline assignment: CDR1 SNHLY and CDR2 FYNNEI. General study findings and limits: With a specificity of just over 72% and a sensitivity of more than 65%, the model predicted ophthalmopathy progression. In blood, most expanded thyroid clonotypes above 0.001 frequency were also detected.

This clonotype was seen a handful of times. Its specificity is unknown. The rearrangement joins TRBV2 to TRBJ2-2; D might be TRBD1 (6 bases). The source material was peripheral blood or thyroid tissue (not recorded which). The source of this sequence is an adult man with Graves' hyperthyroidism. Here the CDR3 reads CASSGSGTGTNTGELFF. CDR3 nucleotide sequence: TGTGCCAGCAGTGGGTCAGGCACAGGGACGAACACCGGGGAGCTGTTTTTT.